The 7 T cell receptor beta chains below were found in one sample sequenced in a study of massively parallel sequencing of T cell beta chains. One entry per CDR3 protein, called by TCRdb with MiXCR from the 5' RACE reads. The table records about 4,300 distinct CDR3 sequences, around two fifths of them present only once. The sample comprised commercial RNA from peripheral blood pooled from many donors. The source of these receptors is a pool of human donors in good health; the sample was commercial RNA pooled from many donors.

The chain links TRBV6-2 or TRBV6-3 to TRBJ2-7; weak D call: TRBD1 (5 bases). The germline CDR1 and CDR2 sequences are MNHEY and SVGEGT. V was trimmed by 10 bases and J by 0 bases, leaving 13 bases between them. The CDR3 consists of 13 residues. The CDR3 DNA reads as TGTGCCACCTTACAGGATCACTCCTACGAGCAGTACTTC. Translation: CATLQDHSYEQYF.

There are a few counts of this clonotype. V gene TRBV29-1 combines with J gene TRBJ2-2; D uncertain. The CDR3 totals 14 residues. Looked up from germline, CDR1 is SQVTM and CDR2 is ANQGSEA. V shed 0 bases and J shed 6 bases, with 11 bases lying between them. CDR3 nucleotide sequence: TGCAGCGTTGAAGATACCGGTCTCGCCGGGGAGCTGTTTTTT. Protein sequence: CSVEDTGLAGELFF.

This chain connects TRBV7-6 to TRBJ1-4; possibly TRBD1 for D (6 bases). This CDR3 is built from 12 residues. The germline V and J ends were trimmed by 5 bases and 10 bases, with 11 bases remaining between them. Looked up from germline, CDR1 is SGHVS and CDR2 is FNYEAQ. The CDR3 reads CASSQRGGKLFF. CDR3 DNA: TGTGCCAGCAGCCAGAGGGGGGGAAAACTGTTTTTT.

The chain couples TRBV7-2 to TRBJ2-7; no reliable D call. The germline V gene encodes CDR1 SGHTA and CDR2 FQGNSA. CDR3 length equals 11 residues. The V gene lost 0 bases and the J gene lost 7 bases, with 4 bases spanning the gap. The chain's CDR3 is CASSLAREQYF. The CDR3 region has the DNA TGTGCCAGCAGCTTAGCCCGGGAGCAGTACTTC.

By share, this clonotype ranks as medium-sized. The gene calls are TRBV6-1 and TRBJ2-1, with a weak D call TRBD2 (6 bases). Trimming shortened V by 3 bases and J by 3 bases, and 6 bases separated the two germline ends. Germline assignment: CDR1 MNHNS and CDR2 SASEGT. This CDR3 is built from 13 residues. The CDR3 sequence is CASSEGGYNEQFF. CDR3 DNA sequence: TGTGCCAGCAGTGAGGGGGGCTACAATGAGCAGTTCTTC.

The chain is built from TRBV7-4 and TRBJ1-3; the D gene is possibly TRBD1 (6 bases). The CDR3 totals 13 residues. The germline V and J ends were trimmed by 2 bases and 7 bases, with 9 bases remaining between them. Germline lookup yields CDR1 SGHVT and CDR2 SQSDAQ. CDR3 bases: TGTGCCAGCAGCTTATGGGGGGCGAACACCATATATTTT. This gives the protein CASSLWGANTIYF. Supplemented by reference TRBV7-4 and TRBJ1-3, the full variable domain reads GAGVSQSPRYKVAKRGRDVALRCDSISGHVTLYWYRQTLGQGSEVLTYSQSDAQRDKSGRPSGRFSAERPERSVSTLKIQRTEQGDSAVYLCASSLWGANTIYFGEGSWLTVV.

The chain combines TRBV7-6 with TRBJ2-7; no definite D call. Germline V gene sequence: CDR1 SGHVS, CDR2 FNYEAQ. The CDR3 extends over 12 amino acids. Trimming shortened V by 5 bases and J by 6 bases, and 11 bases separated the two germline ends. The CDR3 region has the DNA TGTGCCAGCAGCCACCCGGGCAGCGAGCAGTACTTC. Residues: CASSHPGSEQYF.